Listed here are 14 T cell receptor beta chains from one sample, sequenced in a study of T cells in tumors after PD-1 blockade. Libraries were prepared by immunoSEQ multiplex PCR; TCRdb keeps only in-frame clonotypes and omits some of them. In the table there are some 25,000 clones, about 84% of which are singletons. The specimen was PBMCs, collected after anti-PD-1 treatment. The receptors originated from a human donor with basal cell carcinoma.

V gene TRBV10-3 combines with J gene TRBJ2-7; perhaps TRBD1 as D (6 bases). Trimming took 8 bases from V and 0 from J, leaving 8 bases between them. The V gene's germline CDR1 is ENHRY and CDR2 SYGVKD. The CDR3 is made up of 12 amino acids. The CDR3 is CAIGGSSYEQYF. The CDR3 nucleotides are TGTGCCATCGGGGGCAGCTCCTACGAGCAGTACTTC.

This rearrangement joins TRBV10-2 to TRBJ1-1; D is undetermined. CDR3 length: 13 amino acids. Trimming stripped 3 bases from V and 1 base from J, with 6 bases between. The germline V gene has CDR1 WSHSY and CDR2 SAAADI. The DNA of the CDR3 is TGCGCCAGCAGTGAAGGAGGGAACACTGAAGCTTTCTTT. It encodes CASSEGGNTEAFF.

The chain's CDR3 is CASSLDRGQNTEAFF. The DNA of the CDR3 is TGTGCCAGCAGCTTAGACAGGGGCCAGAACACTGAAGCTTTCTTT. This chain joins TRBV7-8 and TRBJ1-1; 7 nucleotides agree with TRBD1. In germline, CDR1 is SGHVS, CDR2 FQNEAQ. The length of the CDR3 is 15 residues. Germline trimming cut 1 base from V and 1 base from J; bases unmatched to any gene: 3. The complete variable domain, with remaining parts taken from reference TRBV7-8 and TRBJ1-1, reads GAGVSQSPRYKVAKRGQDVALRCDPISGHVSLFWYQQALGQGPEFLTYFQNEAQLDKSGLPSDRFFAERPEGSVSTLKIQRTQQEDSAVYLCASSLDRGQNTEAFFGQGTRLTVV.

V gene TRBV11-1 combines with J gene TRBJ2-3; 9 bases line up with TRBD2. After removal of 6 bases from V and 2 bases from J, the junction contained 9 bases not matched to a gene. Germline CDR1 and CDR2: SGHAT and FQDESV (reference sequence). The CDR3 has 16 residues. Written as DNA, the CDR3 is TGTGCCAGCAGTCGCGGGACTAGCCGGGCCACAGATACGCAGTATTTT. Protein: CASSRGTSRATDTQYF.

V usage is TRBV7-2 and J usage is TRBJ1-6; D might be TRBD1 (6 bases). The V end was cut by 1 base, the J end by 10 bases, with 14 bases between. This CDR3 contains 15 residues. CDR1 is SGHTA, CDR2 FQGNSA, per germline. DNA of the CDR3: TGTGCCAGCAGCTTAGGACGTGCGGGGGGCTCACCCCTCCACTTT. Translating gives CASSLGRAGGSPLHF.

The gene calls are TRBV7-2 and TRBJ2-5; 10 bases align to TRBD1. CDR3 length: 13 residues. Germline assignment: CDR1 SGHTA and CDR2 FQGNSA. J lost 4 bases, V lost 7 bases, and 3 bases had no gene match. CDR3 sequence: CASIRDRGETQYF. CDR3 coding DNA: TGTGCCAGCATCAGGGACAGGGGAGAGACCCAGTACTTC.

The gene calls are TRBV15 and TRBJ2-7; the D gene is possibly TRBD2 (5 bases). V was shortened by 0 bases and J by 0 bases, with 21 bases between the two germline ends. This CDR3 spans 19 amino acids. The V gene's germline CDR1 is LNHNV and CDR2 YYDKDF (reference sequence). For the CDR3, the DNA is TGTGCCACCAGCAGAGATCAAGGGAGAATTGGGCGGAACTCCTACGAGCAGTACTTC. Encoded protein: CATSRDQGRIGRNSYEQYF.

Relative to its sample, this clone is medium-sized (0.01 to 0.1%). The chain has TRBV29-1 and TRBJ2-7; unclear D gene. The V gene's germline CDR1 is SQVTM and CDR2 ANQGSEA. V shed 4 bases and J shed 6 bases, with 7 bases lying between them. CDR3 size: 10 residues. In DNA form, the CDR3 reads TGCAGCGTTGTAATAGTCGAGCAGTACTTC. This translates into CSVVIVEQYF.

V gene TRBV19 combines with J gene TRBJ2-1; no reliable D call. The CDR3 totals 14 residues. The germline V and J ends were trimmed by 0 bases and 8 bases, with 11 bases remaining between them. The germline gives CDR1 LNHDA, CDR2 SQIVND (reference sequence). The CDR3 region is CASSIDLRMDEQFF. The CDR3 region has the DNA TGTGCCAGTAGTATAGATCTAAGGATGGATGAGCAGTTCTTC.

J is TRBJ2-4 and V is TRBV7-6, with a tentative D call TRBD2 (6 bases). The CDR3 contains 19 residues. CDR1 and CDR2 from the germline V gene are SGHVS and FNYEAQ. Trimming cost V 1 base and J 0 bases, with 19 bases left between them. CDR3 protein: CASSLDGGQTSLAKNIQYF. The CDR3 coding sequence is TGTGCCAGCAGCTTAGACGGAGGGCAGACATCTCTAGCCAAAAACATTCAGTACTTC.

The chain recombines TRBV30 with TRBJ1-1, with unresolved D. Trimming shortened V by 3 bases and J by 1 base, and 6 bases separated the two germline ends. Per germline, CDR1 GTSNPN and CDR2 SVGIG (reference sequence). The CDR3 is made up of 12 amino acids. This CDR3 reads CAWRDKNTEAFF. The DNA of the CDR3 is TGTGCCTGGAGAGACAAGAACACTGAAGCTTTCTTT. The variable domain in full, with the rest retrieved from reference TRBV30 and TRBJ1-1, is SQTIHQWPATLVQPVGSPLSLECTVEGTSNPNLYWYRQAAGRGLQLLFYSVGIGQISSEVPQNLSASRPQDRQFILSSKKLLLSDSGFYLCAWRDKNTEAFFGQGTRLTVV.

This clone ranks as medium-sized (0.01 to 0.1%). The V gene is TRBV25-1, the J gene TRBJ1-6; 7 bases agree with TRBD1. Looked up from germline, CDR1 is MGHDK and CDR2 is SYGVNS. The V segment lost 2 bases and the J segment 10 bases; nucleotides outside the gene matches: 5. The CDR3 is made up of 14 amino acids. CDR3 bases: TGTGCCAGCAGTGAAGAGGGGGCAGCATCACCCCTCCACTTT. This translates into CASSEEGAASPLHF. Complete variable domain (other parts from reference TRBV25-1 and TRBJ1-6): EADIYQTPRYLVIGTGKKITLECSQTMGHDKMYWYQQDPGMELHLIHYSYGVNSTEKGDLSSESTVSRIRTEHFPLTLESARPSHTSQYLCASSEEGAASPLHFGNGTRLTVT.

This rearrangement joins TRBV12-3 or TRBV12-4 to TRBJ2-5, with D perhaps matching TRBD2 (6 bases). The CDR3 length is 13 residues. Trimming stripped 6 bases from V and 1 base from J, with 9 bases between. The CDR3 bases are TGTGCCAGCAGACCTAGCGCCCAAGAGACCCAGTACTTC. Its protein is CASRPSAQETQYF.

The chain uses TRBV9 and TRBJ1-2; TRBD1 is a possible D gene (5 bases). Trimming cost V 6 bases and J 7 bases, with 19 bases left between them. Germline V gene lookup returns CDR1 SGDLS and CDR2 YYNGEE. The CDR3 is 14 amino acids. The CDR3 bases are TGTGCCAGCACCCGGGGCAGGGTTCAAGGTGGCTACACCTTC. Protein: CASTRGRVQGGYTF.